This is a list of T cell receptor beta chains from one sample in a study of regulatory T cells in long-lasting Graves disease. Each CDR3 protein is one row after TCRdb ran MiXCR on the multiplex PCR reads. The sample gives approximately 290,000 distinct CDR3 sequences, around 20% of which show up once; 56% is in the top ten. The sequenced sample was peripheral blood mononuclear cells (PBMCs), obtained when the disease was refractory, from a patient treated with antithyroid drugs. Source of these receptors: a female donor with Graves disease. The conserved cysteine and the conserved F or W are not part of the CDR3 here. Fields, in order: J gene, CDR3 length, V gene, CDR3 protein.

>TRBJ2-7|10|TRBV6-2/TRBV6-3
ASSADSLGQY
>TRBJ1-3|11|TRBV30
ARGQGTGNTIY
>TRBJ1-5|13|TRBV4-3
ASSQDLGTAQPQH
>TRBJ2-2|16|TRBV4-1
ASSLQTTTGVRAGELF
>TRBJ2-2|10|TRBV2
ASGENTGELF
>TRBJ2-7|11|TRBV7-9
ASSEMTGYEQY
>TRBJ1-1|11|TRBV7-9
ASSSGGLTEAF
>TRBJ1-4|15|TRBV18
ASSPRDSLPSDEKLF
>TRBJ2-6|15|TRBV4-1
ASSQDFGRSGANVLT
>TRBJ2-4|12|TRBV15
ATSSGEAKNIQY
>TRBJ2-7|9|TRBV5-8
ASSLEVEQY
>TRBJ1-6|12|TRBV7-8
ASSLEQPNSPLH
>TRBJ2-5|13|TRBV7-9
ASSLRQGAEETQY
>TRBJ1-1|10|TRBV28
ASRDLDAEAF
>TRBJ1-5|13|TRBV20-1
SASNGGTGDQPQH
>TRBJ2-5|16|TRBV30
AWSVLSGWNRAEETQY
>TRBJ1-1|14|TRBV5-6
ASSSDAGVANTEAF
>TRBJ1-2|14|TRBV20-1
SARYPERNRGLGYT
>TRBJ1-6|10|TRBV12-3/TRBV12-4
ASSISDSPLH
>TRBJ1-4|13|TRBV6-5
ASSYSRTTDEKLF
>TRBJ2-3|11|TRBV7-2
ASSLSRADTQY
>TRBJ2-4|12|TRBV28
ASSLAYSKNIQY
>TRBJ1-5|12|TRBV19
ASSIEADSEPQH
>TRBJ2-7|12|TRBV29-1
SVVSAESSYEQY
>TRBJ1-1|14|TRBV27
ASSPWSVLSNTEAF
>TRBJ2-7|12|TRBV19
ASSIVWRSYEQY
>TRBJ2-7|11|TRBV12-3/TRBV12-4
ASSLTPSGEQY
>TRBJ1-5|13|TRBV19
ASSIDGGYNQPQH
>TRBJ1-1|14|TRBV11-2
ASSLDWGGRRTEAF
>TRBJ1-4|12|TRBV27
ASSDIGPNEKLF
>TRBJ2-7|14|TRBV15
ATSSWTSGNVYEQY
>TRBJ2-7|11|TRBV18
ASSPGRDYEQY
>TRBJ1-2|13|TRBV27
ASSNPGTAPYGYT
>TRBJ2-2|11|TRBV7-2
ASSARGLGELF
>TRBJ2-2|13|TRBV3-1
ASSQPGLNTGELF
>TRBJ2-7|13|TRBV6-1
ASSPHSGIPYEQY
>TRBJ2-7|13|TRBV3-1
ASSLAGGPRYEQY
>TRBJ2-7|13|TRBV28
ASSPGTSGSYEQY
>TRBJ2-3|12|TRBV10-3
AIRGTKSTDTQY
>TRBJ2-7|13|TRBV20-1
SARDRGQTFYEQY
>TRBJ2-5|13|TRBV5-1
ASSYSDSRQETQY
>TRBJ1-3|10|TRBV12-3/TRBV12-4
ASGTGEDTIY
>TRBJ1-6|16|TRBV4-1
ASSQRTGASSYNSPLH
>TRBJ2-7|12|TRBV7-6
ASSLGFGPGEQY
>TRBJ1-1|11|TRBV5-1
ASSLGQTNSAF
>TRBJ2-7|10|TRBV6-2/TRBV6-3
ASSRRSYEQY
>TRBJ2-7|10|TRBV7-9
ASSYADYEQY
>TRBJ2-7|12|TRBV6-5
ASSYSRVLGEQY
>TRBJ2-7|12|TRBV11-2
ASSLDTFSYEQY
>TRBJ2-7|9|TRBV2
ASSEGREQY
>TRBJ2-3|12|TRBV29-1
SVGLAGVADTQY
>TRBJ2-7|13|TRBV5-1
ASSLASGTAYEQY
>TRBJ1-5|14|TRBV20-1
SAGEGFSIGNQPQH
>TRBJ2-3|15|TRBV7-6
ASSFEPHDGLTDTQY
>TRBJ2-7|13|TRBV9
ASTPGGELTYEQY
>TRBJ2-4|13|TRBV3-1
ASSRGSAARNIQY
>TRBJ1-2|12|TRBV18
ASSPLDRPYGYT
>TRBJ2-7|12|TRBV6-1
ASSADRAYYEQY
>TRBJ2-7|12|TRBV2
ASSEGDRGKEQY
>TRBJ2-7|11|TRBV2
ASSPTLHYEQY